A selection of T cell receptor beta chains follows, all from one sample in a study of blood T cell repertoires in COVID-19. Sequencing used immunoSEQ multiplex PCR; TCRdb keeps in-frame clones, though not all of them. This sample carries 25,000 to 30,000 clones, roughly 89% of them seen once, and the ten largest clones take 15% to 20%. Sequences were obtained from peripheral blood. Receptors originate from a human donor in a cohort sampled during active COVID-19. Each CDR3 is given with its conserved first and last residue. D genes are given only for firm matches. Not every row has a clone size; where given, it reads once, few, many or a size class.

D	V	length	J	size	DNA	CDR3
NA	TRBV5-4	15	TRBJ1-3	NA	TGTGCCAGCAGCGCACTGGGGGCGGCTGGAAACACCATATATTTT	CASSALGAAGNTIYF
TRBD2	TRBV19	16	TRBJ2-1	NA	TGTGCCAGTAGCACTAGCGGGAGGGTCTCCTACAATGAGCAGTTCTTC	CASSTSGRVSYNEQFF
NA	TRBV18	16	TRBJ2-1	NA	TGTGCCAGCTCACCCACTGGGACTCCTCTGTCGGATGAGCAGTTCTTC	CASSPTGTPLSDEQFF
TRBD1	TRBV28	16	TRBJ2-7	NA	TGTGCCAGCAAGGCGGATCGGGCAGGGGGCTCCTACGAGCAGTACTTC	CASKADRAGGSYEQYF
TRBD1	TRBV6-2/TRBV6-3	15	TRBJ1-1	NA	TGTGCCAGCAGTTACGCCCTGACAGGGGGCACTGAAGCTTTCTTT	CASSYALTGGTEAFF
NA	TRBV18	17	TRBJ2-3	NA	TGTGCCAGCTCACCACCCGAGGGAAGAAGTAGCGCAGATACGCAGTATTTT	CASSPPEGRSSADTQYF
TRBD2	TRBV9	18	TRBJ2-3	NA	TGTGCCAGCAGCGGTAGCGGGAGGGCGAATCTTTTCACAGATACGCAGTATTTT	CASSGSGRANLFTDTQYF
TRBD2	TRBV11-2	14	TRBJ2-1	NA	TGTGCCAGCAGCTTAGAACGTAGCGGGAGAATAGCGTTCTTC	CASSLERSGRIAFF
TRBD1	TRBV28	16	TRBJ1-6	NA	TGTGCCAGCAGTTCACCCCTGGGACAGCGAAATTCACCCCTCCACTTT	CASSSPLGQRNSPLHF
TRBD1	TRBV19	15	TRBJ1-3	NA	TGTGCCAGTAGTATTCAACAGGGGATCGGAAACACCATATATTTT	CASSIQQGIGNTIYF
TRBD1	TRBV15	17	TRBJ2-7	NA	TGTGCCACCAGCAGATACCCCCCGGGACAGGGGGCTAACGAGCAGTACTTC	CATSRYPPGQGANEQYF
NA	TRBV2	13	TRBJ2-3	once	TGTGCCAGCAGTGAAGGCGGCACAGATACGCAGTATTTT	CASSEGGTDTQYF
TRBD2	TRBV15	15	TRBJ2-1	NA	TGTGCCACCAGCCGTAGCGGGGTGCCTTACAATGAGCAGTTCTTC	CATSRSGVPYNEQFF
NA	TRBV6-2/TRBV6-3	18	TRBJ2-1	NA	TGTGCCAGCAGTCCCAAAACGAAGGACACGGTCTCCTACAATGAGCAGTTCTTC	CASSPKTKDTVSYNEQFF
NA	TRBV7-8	15	TRBJ1-1	NA	TGTGCCAGCAGCCCCAGGACAGTCCAGAACACTGAAGCTTTCTTT	CASSPRTVQNTEAFF
NA	TRBV5-6	15	TRBJ2-7	NA	TGTGCCAGCAGCTTGCGGGGGTTCAAGACCTACGAGCAGTACTTC	CASSLRGFKTYEQYF
NA	TRBV5-1	14	TRBJ2-5	NA	TGCGCCAGCAGCTTGGCTTCGTACCAAGAGACCCAGTACTTC	CASSLASYQETQYF
NA	TRBV6-6	12	TRBJ1-2	NA	TGTGCCAGCGCCCCGGGTCTGAGCGGCTACACCTTC	CASAPGLSGYTF
TRBD1	TRBV25-1	16	TRBJ1-6	NA	TGTGCCAGCAGTGAATATCGCGGGGACAGGGTTTCACCCCTCCACTTT	CASSEYRGDRVSPLHF
NA	TRBV6-6	14	TRBJ1-2	NA	TGTGCCAGCAGTTACGACCAGAGGGACTATGGCTACACCTTC	CASSYDQRDYGYTF
NA	TRBV21-1	16	TRBJ1-3	NA	TGTGCCAGCAGAACCTCCGACAGAGAGACTGGAAACACCATATATTTT	CASRTSDRETGNTIYF
NA	TRBV6-1	15	TRBJ2-7	NA	TGTGCCAGCAGTGAGGGGTCCGGGACAATCTACGAGCAGTACTTC	CASSEGSGTIYEQYF
TRBD1	TRBV19	17	TRBJ1-2	NA	TGTGCCAGTAGGAGGGCGGACAGGGGTGGGCCAAGCTATGGCTACACCTTC	CASRRADRGGPSYGYTF
NA	TRBV18	14	TRBJ1-1	few	TGTGCCAGCTCACAAGGGGGGGCGAACACTGAAGCTTTCTTT	CASSQGGANTEAFF
NA	TRBV5-1	13	TRBJ2-5	NA	TGCGCCAGCACCGCCTCCACGGGGGAGACCCAGTACTTC	CASTASTGETQYF
TRBD2	TRBV7-9	14	TRBJ2-7	NA	TGTGCCAGCAGCTTAGCGGGAGGGCCTTACGAGCAGTACTTC	CASSLAGGPYEQYF
TRBD1	TRBV5-1	15	TRBJ2-2	NA	TGCGCCAGCAGCCAGTCACAGGGGGCGCGCGGGGAGCTGTTTTTT	CASSQSQGARGELFF
TRBD1	TRBV2	14	TRBJ1-4	NA	TGTGCCAGCAGCTCGGACAGGGGGAATGAAAAACTGTTTTTT	CASSSDRGNEKLFF
TRBD1	TRBV5-6	15	TRBJ2-1	NA	TGTGCCAGCAGCTTGGTTGGGACAGGCTACAATGAGCAGTTCTTC	CASSLVGTGYNEQFF
NA	TRBV6-6	15	TRBJ1-2	NA	TGTGCCAGCAGTCGAGAAGGCGGGGGCTACTATGGCTACACCTTC	CASSREGGGYYGYTF
NA	TRBV11-3	13	TRBJ2-7	NA	TGTGCCAGCCGCTTAGGAGGCTCCTACGAGCAGTACTTC	CASRLGGSYEQYF
TRBD2	TRBV10-3	14	TRBJ2-7	NA	TGTGCCATCGCAGGGAGCGGGGCTAACTACGAGCAGTACTTC	CAIAGSGANYEQYF
TRBD2	TRBV6-2/TRBV6-3	19	TRBJ2-3	once	TGTGCCAGCAGTTACTCGAGCCGGACGGCGGGAGGGGCCACAGATACGCAGTATTTT	CASSYSSRTAGGATDTQYF
NA	TRBV9	14	TRBJ1-1	NA	TGTGCCAGCAGCCTGCAGGAATTGAACACTGAAGCTTTCTTT	CASSLQELNTEAFF